The next 16 T cell receptor beta chains were all read from a single sample in a study of T cell responses to AZD1222 COVID-19 vaccine (dated by TCRdb to the early 2020s). Receptors were amplified or captured by the immunoSEQ multiplex PCR assay. Not all clones reach the TCRdb copy of this immuneACCESS table, which keeps in-frame sequences only. Checked studies attribute under half of the gap to unresolved V genes and leave the rest unexplained. The sample data list some 150,000 clones, and more than 75% of these were observed just once. 4.1% of the sample goes to the ten largest clones. The time point label of this sample denotes: baseline before first vaccination. This sample's treatment or condition label indicates: meningococcal conjugate vaccine given as trial control. Sample: peripheral blood, taken on day 0 of MenACWY control vaccination. The receptors come from an adult in good health.

The genes are TRBV15 and TRBJ2-1; maybe TRBD2 (6 bases). Deletions cut 7 bases from V and 2 bases from J, with 15 bases between. CDR1 and CDR2 (germline): LNHNV, YYDKDF (reference sequence). This CDR3 is 15 amino acids long. The chain's CDR3 is CATTVRSGAYNEQFF. DNA of the CDR3: TGTGCCACCACCGTCCGTAGCGGAGCCTACAATGAGCAGTTCTTC.

In this sample, this clone turned up a few times. The rearrangement joins TRBV3-1 (or the pseudogene TRBV3-2) to TRBJ2-7; possibly TRBD1 for D (5 bases). Trimming removed 1 base at V and 1 base at J, with 11 bases between. The CDR3 extends over 15 amino acids. Per the germline V gene, CDR1 is LGHDT and CDR2 is YNNKEL (reference sequence). CDR3 amino acids: CASSQVTRGSYEQYF. CDR3 bases: TGTGCCAGCAGCCAAGTCACAAGGGGATCCTACGAGCAGTACTTC.

J is TRBJ1-2 and V is TRBV6-5; a weak D match, TRBD1 (6 bases). V gave up 4 bases and J gave up 4 bases, with 16 bases separating them. This CDR3 comprises 15 residues. From germline, CDR1 is MNHEY and CDR2 SVGAGI. Here the CDR3 DNA reads TGTGCCAGCAGTTCGCAGGGGACGGCCTCCTATGGCTACACCTTC. Translation: CASSSQGTASYGYTF.

This chain links TRBV19 with TRBJ1-2; 10 bases match TRBD1. V gave up 4 bases and J gave up 4 bases; unmatched junction bases: 15. Germline CDR1 is LNHDA and CDR2 is SQIVND (reference sequence). The CDR3 is made up of 18 amino acids. The CDR3 reads CASSTTTGTGERSYGYTF. CDR3 DNA: TGTGCCAGTAGTACAACAACCGGGACAGGGGAGCGGAGCTATGGCTACACCTTC. The full variable domain, rest sourced from reference TRBV19 and TRBJ1-2, is DGGITQSPKYLFRKEGQNVTLSCEQNLNHDAMYWYRQDPGQGLRLIYYSQIVNDFQKGDIAEGYSVSREKKESFPLTVTSAQKNPTAFYLCASSTTTGTGERSYGYTFGSGTRLTVV.

The rearrangement links TRBV7-9 to TRBJ1-5, with TRBD1 matching over 8 bases. The CDR3 covers 15 residues. Germline CDR1 SEHNR, CDR2 FQNEAQ (reference sequence). V lost 5 bases to trimming and J lost 7 bases; unmatched junction nucleotides: 10. CDR3: CASSRDSGGGQPQHF. CDR3 nucleotide sequence: TGTGCCAGCAGCAGGGACTCAGGGGGCGGGCAGCCCCAGCATTTT.

This clone was detected only a few times. The V and J genes are TRBV27 and TRBJ2-2; TRBD1 matches at 7 bases. Germline V CDR1 and CDR2: MNHEY, SMNVEV (reference sequence). With V trimmed by 5 bases and J by 0 bases, 6 bases remained unmatched. CDR3 size: 16 residues. Written as DNA, the CDR3 is TGTGCCAGCAGTCCCCTGGGACAGACGAACACCGGGGAGCTGTTTTTT. Translating gives CASSPLGQTNTGELFF.

The chain has TRBV20-1 and TRBJ2-1, with TRBD1 as a possible D gene (6 bases). Germline V lookup: CDR1 DFQATT, CDR2 SNEGSKA (reference sequence). This CDR3 is built from 11 residues. Trimming cost V 4 bases and J 8 bases, with 9 bases left between them. The DNA of the CDR3 is TGCAGTGCTACCAGGGGTGATGAGCAGTTCTTC. It encodes CSATRGDEQFF.

The gene calls are TRBV6-1 and TRBJ2-1, with unresolved D. CDR3 length: 13 amino acids. Germline V CDR1 and CDR2: MNHNS, SASEGT. V was pared by 2 bases and J by 1 base, with 3 bases between. The DNA of the CDR3 is TGTGCCAGCAGTGAAAGGTCCTACAATGAGCAGTTCTTC. It encodes CASSERSYNEQFF.

The chain's CDR3 is CASSLVGVGYGYTF. The CDR3 DNA sequence: TGTGCCAGCAGCTTAGTCGGGGTCGGATATGGCTACACCTTC. The chain combines TRBV7-2 with TRBJ1-2; D is ambiguous. The CDR3 totals 14 residues. Trimming removed 1 base at V and 5 bases at J, with 11 bases between. Germline values: CDR1 SGHTA, CDR2 FQGNSA. The full variable domain, with the rest looked up from reference TRBV7-2 and TRBJ1-2, is GAGVSQSPSNKVTEKGKDVELRCDPISGHTALYWYRQSLGQGLEFLIYFQGNSAPDKSGLPSDRFSAERTGGSVSTLTIQRTQQEDSAVYLCASSLVGVGYGYTFGSGTRLTVV.

The chain employs TRBV5-4 and TRBJ2-7; 7 positions match TRBD1. The CDR3 extends over 14 amino acids. Germline V gene data show CDR1 as SGHNT and CDR2 as YYREEE (reference sequence). The ends lost 5 bases at V and 5 bases at J; junction bases unmatched: 10. CDR3: CASSHNRGRNEQYF. The CDR3 DNA reads TGTGCCAGCAGTCACAACAGGGGTAGGAACGAGCAGTACTTC. The full variable domain, its missing parts supplied by reference TRBV5-4 and TRBJ2-7, is ETGVTQSPTHLIKTRGQQVTLRCSSQSGHNTVSWYQQALGQGPQFIFQYYREEENGRGNFPPRFSGLQFPNYSSELNVNALELDDSALYLCASSHNRGRNEQYFGPGTRLTVT.

This chain uses TRBV6-5 with TRBJ2-3; no clear D gene. Per germline, CDR1 MNHEY and CDR2 SVGAGI. Trimming stripped 4 bases from V and 3 bases from J, with 8 bases between. This CDR3 is built from 13 residues. The CDR3 DNA reads TGTGCCAGCAGTTTTAAGAGGACAGATACGCAGTATTTT. Encoded protein: CASSFKRTDTQYF.

This clone appeared a single time. The rearrangement joins TRBV3-1 (or the pseudogene TRBV3-2) to TRBJ1-4, with 9 bases that match TRBD1. The CDR3 spans 15 residues. The germline V gene has CDR1 LGHDT and CDR2 YNNKEL (reference sequence). V lost 5 bases to trimming and J lost 5 bases; unmatched junction nucleotides: 6. Here the CDR3 DNA reads TGTGCCAGCAGCTCAGGGGACAGGGAGAATGAAAAACTGTTTTTT. Encoded protein: CASSSGDRENEKLFF.

This clone showed up just once. This chain uses TRBV3-1 (or the pseudogene TRBV3-2) with TRBJ1-1; TRBD1 matches at 9 bases. From germline, CDR1 is LGHDT and CDR2 YNNKEL (reference sequence). Unmatched junction bases numbered 5, after V lost 2 bases and J lost 1 base. This CDR3 contains 16 residues. CDR3 bases: TGTGCCAGCAGCCAATTTGGGGGACAGGGGAACACTGAAGCTTTCTTT. It encodes CASSQFGGQGNTEAFF.

This CDR3 reads CASSQRGGSIYF. The CDR3 nucleotides are TGTGCCAGCAGCCAGAGAGGGGGTTCCATATATTTT. J is TRBJ1-3 and V is TRBV3-1 (or the pseudogene TRBV3-2), with D perhaps matching TRBD1 (6 bases). This CDR3 has 12 amino acids. Germline loops: CDR1 LGHDT, CDR2 YNNKEL (reference sequence). V lost 3 bases and J 11 bases, leaving 11 bases between the germline ends.

The rearrangement uses TRBV6-4 and TRBJ2-3; no clear D gene. There are 15 residues in the CDR3. The V gene lost 2 bases and the J gene lost 2 bases, with 11 bases spanning the gap. Germline V gives CDR1 MRHNA, CDR2 SNTAGT. The CDR3 DNA follows: TGTGCCAGCAGTGACAAAGTCGGGTTCACAGATACGCAGTATTTT. This translates into CASSDKVGFTDTQYF.

Of note for this clone: Other DNA sequences in the same sample also yield this CDR3. The CDR3: CASSEEGTGGEKLFF. CDR3 DNA sequence: TGTGCCAGCAGTGAAGAAGGTACCGGGGGGGAAAAACTGTTTTTT. The chain links TRBV6-1 to TRBJ1-4, with TRBD1 as a possible D gene (5 bases). CDR1 is MNHNS and CDR2 is SASEGT in the germline V gene. V was trimmed by 1 base and J by 8 bases, leaving 14 bases between them. This CDR3 spans 15 amino acids.